A selection of T cell receptor beta chains follows, all from one sample in a study of early T cells in non-severe SARS-CoV-2 infection. From the 5' RACE reads, TCRdb called clonotypes with MiXCR, one entry per CDR3 protein. Of 75,000 to 100,000 distinct CDR3 sequences listed, under 15% are singletons. The sample taken for sequencing was whole blood. Receptors were obtained from an adult who was a healthcare worker with PCR-confirmed SARS-CoV-2 infection or an uninfected control (not recorded which). The CDR3 runs from the conserved cysteine through the conserved F or W. D genes are given only for firm matches. Clone sizes are given selectively: once, few, many, or a class where the clone is expanded.

CDR3 protein: CASDDRPDYNQQFF; CDR3 DNA: TGCGCCAGCGATGACAGGCCCGACTACAACCAGCAGTTCTTC; D gene: -; J gene: TRBJ2-1; V gene: TRBV23-1; clone size: few
CDR3 protein: CYRDRGSYATNEKLFF; CDR3 DNA: TGCTATCGGGACAGGGGGTCCTATGCAACTAATGAAAAACTGTTTTTT; D gene: TRBD1; J gene: TRBJ1-4; V gene: TRBV28; clone size: -
CDR3 protein: CASSTGTGDLETQYF; CDR3 DNA: TGTGCCAGCAGCACCGGGACAGGGGATTTAGAGACCCAGTACTTC; D gene: TRBD1; J gene: TRBJ2-5; V gene: TRBV11-2; clone size: few
CDR3 protein: CATSKGQNTGELFF; CDR3 DNA: TGTGCCACCAGCAAAGGACAAAACACCGGGGAGCTGTTTTTT; D gene: -; J gene: TRBJ2-2; V gene: TRBV15; clone size: many
CDR3 protein: CASHGLAGNTGELFF; CDR3 DNA: TGTGCCAGCCACGGACTAGCGGGGAACACCGGGGAGCTGTTTTTT; D gene: TRBD2; J gene: TRBJ2-2; V gene: TRBV19; clone size: -
CDR3 protein: CASSLRGSYEQYF; CDR3 DNA: TGTGCCAGCAGTCTCAGGGGGTCCTACGAGCAGTACTTC; D gene: TRBD1; J gene: TRBJ2-7; V gene: TRBV28; clone size: few
CDR3 protein: CSARTGEACEQYF; CDR3 DNA: TGCAGTGCTAGGACGGGAGAAGCCTGCGAGCAGTACTTC; D gene: -; J gene: TRBJ2-7; V gene: TRBV20-1; clone size: -
CDR3 protein: CASSQVYNEQFF; CDR3 DNA: TGTGCCAGCAGCCAGGTCTACAATGAGCAGTTCTTC; D gene: -; J gene: TRBJ2-1; V gene: TRBV7-9; clone size: -
CDR3 protein: CVSSFRANIQYF; CDR3 DNA: TGTGTCAGCAGTTTCAGGGCAAACATTCAGTACTTC; D gene: -; J gene: TRBJ2-4; V gene: TRBV28; clone size: few
CDR3 protein: CSVVQGRNEKLFF; CDR3 DNA: TGCAGCGTTGTACAGGGGCGGAATGAAAAACTGTTTTTT; D gene: TRBD1; J gene: TRBJ1-4; V gene: TRBV29-1; clone size: few
CDR3 protein: CASSPGQGALGKLFF; CDR3 DNA: TGTGCCAGCTCACCGGGACAGGGGGCCCTTGGAAAACTGTTTTTT; D gene: TRBD1; J gene: TRBJ1-4; V gene: TRBV18; clone size: -
CDR3 protein: CASSLVGQGSGYTF; CDR3 DNA: TGTGCCAGCAGCTTAGTAGGACAGGGTTCTGGCTACACCTTC; D gene: TRBD1; J gene: TRBJ1-2; V gene: TRBV7-9; clone size: few
CDR3 protein: CASSEWAENYGYTF; CDR3 DNA: TGTGCCAGCAGTGAATGGGCAGAGAACTATGGCTACACCTTC; D gene: -; J gene: TRBJ1-2; V gene: TRBV2; clone size: -
CDR3 protein: CASKDYNEQFF; CDR3 DNA: TGTGCCAGCAAGGACTACAATGAGCAGTTCTTC; D gene: -; J gene: TRBJ2-1; V gene: TRBV28; clone size: -
CDR3 protein: CASTTQTEINEKLFF; CDR3 DNA: TGTGCCAGCACTACTCAGACGGAGATTAATGAAAAACTGTTTTTT; D gene: -; J gene: TRBJ1-4; V gene: TRBV28; clone size: few
CDR3 protein: CASPRGAQTYEQYF; CDR3 DNA: TGTGCCAGCCCACGCGGCGCCCAGACCTACGAGCAGTACTTC; D gene: -; J gene: TRBJ2-7; V gene: TRBV18; clone size: -
CDR3 protein: CASGAGGSYEQYF; CDR3 DNA: TGTGCCAGCGGAGCGGGAGGGTCCTACGAGCAGTACTTC; D gene: TRBD2; J gene: TRBJ2-7; V gene: TRBV25-1; clone size: many
CDR3 protein: CASSLAQGQGHTDTQYF; CDR3 DNA: TGTGCCAGCAGTCTCGCGCAAGGACAGGGACACACAGATACGCAGTATTTT; D gene: TRBD1; J gene: TRBJ2-3; V gene: TRBV25-1; clone size: -
CDR3 protein: CASIRGRGPGNEQFF; CDR3 DNA: TGTGCCAGCATACGGGGGCGGGGCCCTGGGAATGAGCAGTTCTTC; D gene: -; J gene: TRBJ2-1; V gene: TRBV2; clone size: many